The sequence of this T cell receptor beta chain was determined in a study of T cell repertoires in cytomegalovirus infection. One entry per CDR3 protein, called by TCRdb with MiXCR from the reads. Found here are under 350,000 distinct CDR3 sequences, about 20% of them singletons; the top ten hold approximately 19%. This clonotype was seen more than once but under ten times. The antigen remains undetermined. CDR3 length: 15 amino acids. V was pared by 6 bases and J by 5 bases, with 17 bases between. Germline values: CDR1 ENHRY, CDR2 SYGVKD. This sequence originates from a human donor in good health (CMV status not recorded). Some clones in this sample may be carry-over from other donors' samples. The rearrangement joins TRBV10-3 to TRBJ2-1; no clear D gene. This material consisted of cultured PBMCs, taken from culture after CMV antigen stimulation. In DNA, the CDR3 is TGTGCCATCAGCGTTAGCTGGAGATCCCACAATGAGCAGTTCTTC. It yields the protein CAISVSWRSHNEQFF.